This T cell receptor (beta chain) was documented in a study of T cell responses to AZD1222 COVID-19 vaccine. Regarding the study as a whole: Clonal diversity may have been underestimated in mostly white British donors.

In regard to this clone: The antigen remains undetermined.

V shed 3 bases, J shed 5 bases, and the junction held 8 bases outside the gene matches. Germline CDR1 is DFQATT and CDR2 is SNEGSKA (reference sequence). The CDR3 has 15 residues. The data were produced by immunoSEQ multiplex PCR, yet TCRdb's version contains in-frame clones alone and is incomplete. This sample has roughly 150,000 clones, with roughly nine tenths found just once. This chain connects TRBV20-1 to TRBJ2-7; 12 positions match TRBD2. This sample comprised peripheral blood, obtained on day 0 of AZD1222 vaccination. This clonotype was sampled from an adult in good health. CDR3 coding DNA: TGCAGTGCTAGTCCCGGGACTAGCGGGTCGAACGAGCAGTACTTC. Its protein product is CSASPGTSGSNEQYF.